The clone carrying this T cell receptor (beta chain) has more than one count but fewer than ten. The antigen remains unidentified. The time point is: newly diagnosed GD, antithyroid drugs for less than 3 months. Extracted PBMC RNA gave rise to the TCR library. Building of the TCR beta libraries involved iRepertoire HTBI primers and Arm-PCR of CDR3 regions. Each CDR3 protein gets one entry after TCRdb re-called the multiplex PCR reads with MiXCR. The table lists hundreds of thousands of distinct CDR3 sequences, 15% to 20% of them singletons. The data are from a study of regulatory T cells in long-lasting Graves disease. Whole-study findings and limits: Graves' patients with persistent disease showed TCR diversity lower than patients newly diagnosed.

Separately, the same data were catalogued under a study of T cells in Graves' hyperthyroidism and ophthalmopathy. That paper states: The patients, who ranged from 18 to 65 in age, presented with newly diagnosed hyperthyroidism lasting under 2 months. Exclusion criteria comprised uncontrolled infection, other autoimmune disease, pregnancy or lactation.

Source: peripheral blood mononuclear cells (PBMCs), taken at new diagnosis, from a patient treated with antithyroid drugs. This receptor was obtained from a woman in her forties or fifties with Graves disease.

The DNA of the CDR3 is TGTGCCAGCAGTGAAGAGGCCACCGGGGAGCTGTTTTTT. Protein product: CASSEEATGELFF. The V call is TRBV2, the J call TRBJ2-2; D gene uncertain. Per the germline V gene, CDR1 is SNHLY and CDR2 is FYNNEI. The CDR3 contains 13 residues. V lost 1 base and J lost 4, with 4 bases in between.